Listed below are T cell receptor beta chains from one sample, sequenced in a study of T cells after yellow fever vaccination. TCRdb reanalysed the 5' RACE reads using MiXCR and keeps one entry per CDR3 protein. The sample shows around 610,000 distinct CDR3 sequences, about 13% of them seen only once. The sequencing used PBMCs, collected on the day of the yellow fever booster vaccination. These TCRs come from a man aged 25-45 years who received the YFV17D yellow fever vaccine. Each CDR3 is given with its conserved first and last residue. Each record gives: CDR3 length, V gene, clone size, J gene, D gene, CDR3 DNA, CDR3 protein. D genes are given only for firm matches. For some rows the clone size is stated as once, few or many, or as a class when expanded; others skip it.

13	TRBV6-2/TRBV6-3	.	TRBJ2-1	.	TGTGCCAGCATTGGGACTGGCGGAAATGAGCAGTTCTTC	CASIGTGGNEQFF
13	TRBV14	few	TRBJ2-7	.	TGTGCCAGCAGCCGAGCAAGTGTATACGAGCAGTACTTC	CASSRASVYEQYF
18	TRBV18	few	TRBJ2-7	.	TGTGCCAGCTCACCACCGGGGGGTGGTCAGGTTACTACCTACGAGCAGTACTTC	CASSPPGGGQVTTYEQYF
15	TRBV7-9	.	TRBJ2-3	.	TGTGCCAGCAGCTTTAGAGGGATGACGCCAGATACGCAGTATTTT	CASSFRGMTPDTQYF
16	TRBV7-8	.	TRBJ2-1	TRBD2	TGTGCCAGCAGCACCCTTTGGGCGGGAGGATCCAATGAGCAGTTCTTC	CASSTLWAGGSNEQFF
13	TRBV20-1	.	TRBJ2-7	TRBD1	TGCAGTGCTGTCCGGGACAGGGTCTACGAGCAGTACTTC	CSAVRDRVYEQYF
14	TRBV5-1	many	TRBJ2-4	.	TGCGCCAGCAGCGCGGGACAGCCCCAAAACATTCAGTACTTC	CASSAGQPQNIQYF
17	TRBV19	few	TRBJ2-7	TRBD2	TGTGCCAGTAGTGTTGGACTAGCGGGAGACCCAAACTACGAGCAGTACTTC	CASSVGLAGDPNYEQYF
14	TRBV12-3/TRBV12-4	many	TRBJ2-7	.	TGTGCCAGCACCCAAGGGGCAGAATCCTACGAGCAGTACTTC	CASTQGAESYEQYF
13	TRBV12-3/TRBV12-4	few	TRBJ2-1	TRBD1	TGTGCCAGCAGGGGACAGGTGAACAATGAGCAGTTCTTC	CASRGQVNNEQFF
14	TRBV3-1	few	TRBJ1-6	.	TGTGCCAGCAGCCAAGAGACAGCTAATTCACCCCTCCACTTT	CASSQETANSPLHF
16	TRBV3-1	few	TRBJ1-5	.	TGTGCCAGCAGCCACCAAGCCGCCGATGGCAATCAGCCCCAGCATTTT	CASSHQAADGNQPQHF
16	TRBV15	many	TRBJ2-3	TRBD2	TGTGCCACCAGCAGAGATCGGACTAGCGGGAGAGATACGCAGTATTTT	CATSRDRTSGRDTQYF
15	TRBV20-1	.	TRBJ2-5	TRBD2	TGCAGTGCTAACTTAGCGGGAGGGCTGATGGAGACCCAGTACTTC	CSANLAGGLMETQYF
15	TRBV5-4	few	TRBJ2-1	.	TGTGCCAGCAGCACAGGTAGCAGAAACTACAATGAGCAGTTCTTC	CASSTGSRNYNEQFF
13	TRBV4-2	.	TRBJ1-3	.	TGTGCCAGCAGCCAAGAGAATGGAAACACCATATATTTT	CASSQENGNTIYF
14	TRBV7-2	few	TRBJ2-1	.	TGTGCCAGCAGCTTAGCCTCGATCTGGAATGAGCAGTTCTTC	CASSLASIWNEQFF
16	TRBV5-1	.	TRBJ1-4	TRBD1	TGCGCCAGCAGTACCACCCCGGGACAGACTAATGAAAAACTGTTTTTT	CASSTTPGQTNEKLFF
15	TRBV20-1	.	TRBJ2-1	TRBD2	TGCAGTGCTAGAGATCGCGCTAGCGGGAACAATGAGCAGTTCTTC	CSARDRASGNNEQFF
13	TRBV12-3/TRBV12-4	.	TRBJ1-1	.	TGTGCCAGCAATAAAAATTGGGGAACTGAAGCTTTCTTT	CASNKNWGTEAFF
14	TRBV27	few	TRBJ2-7	.	TGTGCCAGCAATCAGCAGGGACAATCCTACGAGCAGTACTTC	CASNQQGQSYEQYF
16	TRBV7-8	.	TRBJ1-5	.	TGTGCCAGCAGCTTGTCTTCAGGGATGGTTGATCAGCCCCAGCATTTT	CASSLSSGMVDQPQHF
14	TRBV20-1	few	TRBJ1-5	.	TGCAGTGCTAGGGGGGGGCAGAGCAATCAGCCCCAGCATTTT	CSARGGQSNQPQHF
13	TRBV5-1	few	TRBJ2-5	TRBD1	TGCGCCAGCGCTAGACAGGGGTCGGAGACCCAGTACTTC	CASARQGSETQYF
16	TRBV21-1	few	TRBJ2-1	.	TGTGCCAGCCGCCTATATGCTAGCGGGAGCTACAATGAGCAGTTCTTC	CASRLYASGSYNEQFF
11	TRBV29-1	many	TRBJ2-1	.	TGCAGCGTTGGAGGTGAAAATGAGCAGTTCTTC	CSVGGENEQFF
14	TRBV27	.	TRBJ1-6	.	TGTGCCAGCAGTTTATGGGAAAATAATTCACCCCTCCACTTT	CASSLWENNSPLHF